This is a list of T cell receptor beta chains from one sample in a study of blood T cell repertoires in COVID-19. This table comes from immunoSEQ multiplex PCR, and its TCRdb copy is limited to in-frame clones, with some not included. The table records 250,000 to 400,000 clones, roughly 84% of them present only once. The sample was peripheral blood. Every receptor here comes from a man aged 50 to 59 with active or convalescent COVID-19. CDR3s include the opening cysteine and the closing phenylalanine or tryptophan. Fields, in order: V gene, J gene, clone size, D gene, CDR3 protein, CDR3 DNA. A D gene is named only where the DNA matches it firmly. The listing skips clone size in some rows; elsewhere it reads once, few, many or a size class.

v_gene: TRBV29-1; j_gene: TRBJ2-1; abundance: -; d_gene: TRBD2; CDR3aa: CSVRWGEGNEQFF; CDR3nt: TGCAGCGTCCGCTGGGGGGAGGGGAATGAGCAGTTCTTC
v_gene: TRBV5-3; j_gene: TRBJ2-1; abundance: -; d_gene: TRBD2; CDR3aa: CARSSPQGLAAVSSYNEQFF; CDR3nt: TGTGCCAGAAGCTCCCCGCAAGGACTAGCCGCCGTTAGCTCCTACAATGAGCAGTTCTTC
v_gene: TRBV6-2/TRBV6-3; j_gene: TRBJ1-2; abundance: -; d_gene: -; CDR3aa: CASSYSDAQGGRYGYTF; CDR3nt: TGTGCCAGCAGTTACAGCGACGCACAAGGAGGGAGGTATGGCTACACCTTC
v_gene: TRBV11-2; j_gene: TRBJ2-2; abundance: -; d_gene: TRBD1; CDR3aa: CASSAPGQITGELFF; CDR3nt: TGTGCCAGCAGCGCGCCGGGACAGATTACCGGGGAGCTGTTTTTT
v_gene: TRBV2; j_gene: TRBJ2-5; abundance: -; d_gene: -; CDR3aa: CASSGGRLQETQYF; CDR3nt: TGTGCCAGCAGTGGGGGGCGACTCCAAGAGACCCAGTACTTC
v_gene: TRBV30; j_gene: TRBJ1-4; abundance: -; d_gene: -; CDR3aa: CAWNPGGASEKLFF; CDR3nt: TGTGCCTGGAACCCGGGGGGGGCGAGTGAAAAACTGTTTTTT
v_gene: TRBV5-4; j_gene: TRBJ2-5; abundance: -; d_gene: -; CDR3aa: CASSLKGVGKETQYF; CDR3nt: TGTGCCAGCAGCTTAAAAGGGGTCGGCAAAGAGACCCAGTACTTC
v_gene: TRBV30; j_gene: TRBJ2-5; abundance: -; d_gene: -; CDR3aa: CAWTGRGAGQETQYF; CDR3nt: TGTGCCTGGACGGGTCGGGGCGCGGGGCAAGAGACCCAGTACTTC
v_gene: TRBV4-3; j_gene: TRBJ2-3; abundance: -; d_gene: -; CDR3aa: CASSKRRFGTTDTDTQYF; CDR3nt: TGCGCCAGCAGCAAACGGAGGTTCGGGACAACAGACACAGATACGCAGTATTTT
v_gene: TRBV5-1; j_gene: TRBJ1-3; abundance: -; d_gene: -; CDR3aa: CASSFDTTYSGNTIYF; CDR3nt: TGCGCCAGCAGCTTCGACACGACCTACTCTGGAAACACCATATATTTT
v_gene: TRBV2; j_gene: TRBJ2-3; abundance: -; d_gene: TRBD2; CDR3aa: CATGERAGPDTQYF; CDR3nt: TGTGCCACCGGTGAGCGAGCGGGGCCAGATACGCAGTATTTT
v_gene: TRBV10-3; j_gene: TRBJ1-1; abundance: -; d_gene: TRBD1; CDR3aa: CAISSGTGGSTEAFF; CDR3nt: TGTGCCATCAGTTCCGGGACAGGGGGTAGCACTGAAGCTTTCTTT
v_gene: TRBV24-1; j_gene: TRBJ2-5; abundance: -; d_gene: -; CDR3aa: CATSDFGAEETQYF; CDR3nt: TGTGCCACCAGTGATTTCGGAGCAGAAGAGACCCAGTACTTC
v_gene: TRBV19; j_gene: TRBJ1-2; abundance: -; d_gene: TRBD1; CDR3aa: CASSISRGSSGYTF; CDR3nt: TGTGCCAGTAGTATATCCAGGGGGTCTAGTGGCTACACCTTC
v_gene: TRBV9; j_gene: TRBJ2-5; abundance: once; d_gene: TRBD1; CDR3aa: CASSVDYRGAEETQYF; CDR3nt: TGTGCCAGCAGCGTAGATTACAGGGGGGCGGAAGAGACCCAGTACTTC
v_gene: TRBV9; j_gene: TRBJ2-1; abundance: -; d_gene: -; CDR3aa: CASTLDGDGVYNEQFF; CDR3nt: TGTGCCAGCACCCTAGACGGGGATGGGGTCTACAATGAGCAGTTCTTC
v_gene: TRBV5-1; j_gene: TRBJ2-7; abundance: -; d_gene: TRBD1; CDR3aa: CASSLEGALTYEQYF; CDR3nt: TGCGCCAGCAGCTTGGAGGGGGCCCTTACCTACGAGCAGTACTTC
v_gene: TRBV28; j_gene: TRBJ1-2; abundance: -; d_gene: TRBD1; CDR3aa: CASSLSGQGKDGYTF; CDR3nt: TGTGCCAGCAGTCTGTCGGGACAGGGGAAGGATGGCTACACCTTC
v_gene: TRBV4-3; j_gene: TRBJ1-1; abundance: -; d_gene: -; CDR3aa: CASSQPQGGDTEAFF; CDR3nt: TGCGCCAGCAGCCAACCGCAGGGAGGGGACACTGAAGCTTTCTTT
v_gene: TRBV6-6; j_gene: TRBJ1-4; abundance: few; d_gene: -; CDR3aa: CASRTPRVPNEKLFF; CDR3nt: TGTGCCAGCAGGACACCAAGAGTACCTAATGAAAAACTGTTTTTT
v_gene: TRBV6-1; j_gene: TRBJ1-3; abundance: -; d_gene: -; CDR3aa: CASSESASRNTIYF; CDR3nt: TGTGCCAGCAGTGAGTCTGCGAGCAGAAACACCATATATTTT
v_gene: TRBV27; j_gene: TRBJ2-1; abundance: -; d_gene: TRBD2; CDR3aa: CASRGTSGRPSYNEQFF; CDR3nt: TGTGCCAGCAGAGGGACTAGCGGGAGGCCTTCCTACAATGAGCAGTTCTTC
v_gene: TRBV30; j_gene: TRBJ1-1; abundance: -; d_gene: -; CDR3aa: CAWSPVRDTEAFF; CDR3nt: TGTGCCTGGAGTCCCGTGAGGGACACTGAAGCTTTCTTT
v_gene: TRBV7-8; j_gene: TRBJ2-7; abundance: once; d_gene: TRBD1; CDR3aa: CASSLEGTGPYEQYF; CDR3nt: TGTGCCAGCAGCTTAGAGGGGACAGGGCCCTACGAGCAGTACTTC
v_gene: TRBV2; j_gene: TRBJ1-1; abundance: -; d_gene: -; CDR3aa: CASSAQGNTEAFF; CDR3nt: TGTGCCAGCAGTGCCCAGGGTAACACTGAAGCTTTCTTT
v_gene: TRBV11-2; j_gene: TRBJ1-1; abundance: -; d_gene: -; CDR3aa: CASSLGGGNTEAFF; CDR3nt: TGTGCCAGCAGCTTAGGGGGGGGGAACACTGAAGCTTTCTTT
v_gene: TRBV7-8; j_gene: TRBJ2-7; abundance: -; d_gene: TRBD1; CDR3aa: CASQDRGQYEQYF; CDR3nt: TGTGCCAGCCAGGACAGGGGGCAATACGAGCAGTACTTC
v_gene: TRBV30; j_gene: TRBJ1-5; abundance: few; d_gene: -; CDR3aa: CAWSKGQASNQPQHF; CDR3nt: TGTGCCTGGAGTAAGGGGCAGGCGTCAAATCAGCCCCAGCATTTT
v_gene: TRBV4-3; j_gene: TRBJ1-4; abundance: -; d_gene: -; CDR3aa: CASSQDPPFRESNEKLFF; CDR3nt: TGCGCCAGCAGCCAAGATCCCCCATTCAGGGAATCTAATGAAAAACTGTTTTTT
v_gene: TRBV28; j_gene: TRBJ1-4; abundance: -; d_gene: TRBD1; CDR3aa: CASSIPGQGPREKLFF; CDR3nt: TGTGCCAGCAGTATTCCCGGACAGGGCCCGCGTGAAAAACTGTTTTTT
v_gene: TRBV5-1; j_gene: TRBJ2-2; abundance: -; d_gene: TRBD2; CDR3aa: CASSLVSAGGTGELFF; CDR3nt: TGCGCCAGCAGCTTGGTCTCAGCGGGGGGGACCGGGGAGCTGTTTTTT
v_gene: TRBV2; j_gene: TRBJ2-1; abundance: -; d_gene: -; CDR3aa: CASSEGSYNEQFF; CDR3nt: TGTGCCAGCAGTGAAGGCAGCTACAATGAGCAGTTCTTC
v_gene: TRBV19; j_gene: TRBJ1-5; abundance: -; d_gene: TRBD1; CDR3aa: CASSGTASNQPQHF; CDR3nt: TGTGCCAGTAGTGGGACAGCCAGCAATCAGCCCCAGCATTTT
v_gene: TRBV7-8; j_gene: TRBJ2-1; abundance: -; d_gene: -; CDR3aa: CASSLARETNEQFF; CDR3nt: TGTGCCAGCAGCTTAGCTCGGGAGACAAATGAGCAGTTCTTC
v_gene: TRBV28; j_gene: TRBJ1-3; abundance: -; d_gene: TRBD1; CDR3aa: CASSLGQGKAGSGNTIYF; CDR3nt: TGTGCCAGCAGTTTGGGACAGGGAAAAGCAGGGAGTGGAAACACCATATATTTT
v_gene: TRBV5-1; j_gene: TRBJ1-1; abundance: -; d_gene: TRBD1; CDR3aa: CASSRTGDWTEAFF; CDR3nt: TGCGCCAGCAGCAGGACAGGGGATTGGACTGAAGCTTTCTTT
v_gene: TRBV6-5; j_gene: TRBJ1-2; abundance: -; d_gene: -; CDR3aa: CASSPTTAGYTF; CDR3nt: TGTGCCAGCAGTCCGACGACAGCGGGCTACACCTTC
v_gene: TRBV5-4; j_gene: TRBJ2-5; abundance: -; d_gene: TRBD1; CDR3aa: CASSPTGTGEETQYF; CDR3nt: TGTGCCAGCAGCCCAACCGGGACAGGGGAAGAGACCCAGTACTTC
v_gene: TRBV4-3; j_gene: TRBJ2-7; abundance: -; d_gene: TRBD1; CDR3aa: CASSQEGQGAYEQYF; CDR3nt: TGCGCCAGCAGCCAAGAAGGACAGGGGGCCTACGAGCAGTACTTC
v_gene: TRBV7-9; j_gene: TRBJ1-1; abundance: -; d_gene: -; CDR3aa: CASSYTANTEAFF; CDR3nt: TGTGCCAGCAGCTACACAGCGAACACTGAAGCTTTCTTT
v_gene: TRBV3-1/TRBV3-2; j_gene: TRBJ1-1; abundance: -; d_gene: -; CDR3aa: CASSQGGWVAFF; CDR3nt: TGTGCCAGCAGCCAAGGGGGCTGGGTGGCTTTCTTT
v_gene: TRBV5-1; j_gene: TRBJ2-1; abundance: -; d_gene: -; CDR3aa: CASSPGHRLGNEQFF; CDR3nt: TGCGCCAGCAGCCCGGGACATAGGTTGGGCAATGAGCAGTTCTTC
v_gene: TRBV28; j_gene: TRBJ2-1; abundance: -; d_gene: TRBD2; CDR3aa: CASSSSLLGTGGVDEQFF; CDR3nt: TGTGCCAGCAGTTCAAGTTTATTGGGGACCGGGGGGGTGGATGAGCAGTTCTTC
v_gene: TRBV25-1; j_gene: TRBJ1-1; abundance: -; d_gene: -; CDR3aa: CASSDYKSAEAFF; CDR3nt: TGTGCCAGCAGTGACTATAAATCGGCTGAAGCTTTCTTT
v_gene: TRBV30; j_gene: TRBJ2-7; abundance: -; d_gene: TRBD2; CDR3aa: CAWSPPGREQDEQYF; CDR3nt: TGTGCCTGGAGTCCCCCCGGGCGGGAGCAGGACGAGCAGTACTTC
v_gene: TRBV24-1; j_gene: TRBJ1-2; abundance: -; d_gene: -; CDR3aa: CATSDSRGGYGYTF; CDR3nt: TGTGCCACCAGTGATTCGCGGGGGGGCTATGGCTACACCTTC